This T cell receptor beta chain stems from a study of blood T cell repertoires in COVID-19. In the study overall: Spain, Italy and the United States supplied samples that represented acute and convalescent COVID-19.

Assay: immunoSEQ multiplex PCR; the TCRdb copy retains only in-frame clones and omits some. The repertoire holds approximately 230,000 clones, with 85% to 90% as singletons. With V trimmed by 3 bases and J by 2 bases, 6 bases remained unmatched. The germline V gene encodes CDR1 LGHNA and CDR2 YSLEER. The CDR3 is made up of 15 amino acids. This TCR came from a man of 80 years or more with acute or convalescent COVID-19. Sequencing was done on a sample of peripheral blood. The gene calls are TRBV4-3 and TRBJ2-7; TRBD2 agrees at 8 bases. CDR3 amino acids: CASSQGLRGAYEQYF. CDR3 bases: TGCGCCAGCAGCCAGGGCTTGCGGGGGGCCTACGAGCAGTACTTC.